This TCR beta chain is from a study of blood T cell repertoires in COVID-19. On the study more broadly: Italy, Spain and the United States were the sources of the convalescent and acute COVID-19 samples. T cells, B-cell-depleted T cells, or PBMCs provided the cDNA or gDNA that served as material.

Enrolment of Seattle patients took place during active infection, and they were followed longitudinally. The CDR3 runs 12 residues. Trimming removed 6 bases from V and 2 bases from J, with 8 bases in between. CDR1 and CDR2 (germline): MGHDK, SYGVNS. Original methodology: Reference gene primer amplification gave estimated nucleated cell counts. Sequenced by immunoSEQ multiplex PCR; TCRdb stores in-frame clones only, minus some. The V and J calls and clone size come from that table; D and trimming were worked out from the DNA. The repertoire includes about 230,000 clones, under 90% of them detected once, and around a tenth sits in the top ten.

The V and J genes are TRBV25-1 and TRBJ2-7, with D possibly TRBD2 on 6 matching bases. The source of this sequence is a man aged 50 or older with COVID-19, enrolled during active disease. Sequencing was done on a sample of peripheral blood. Here the CDR3 reads CASRGGAYEQYF. The CDR3 DNA reads as TGTGCCAGCAGGGGGGGAGCCTACGAGCAGTACTTC.